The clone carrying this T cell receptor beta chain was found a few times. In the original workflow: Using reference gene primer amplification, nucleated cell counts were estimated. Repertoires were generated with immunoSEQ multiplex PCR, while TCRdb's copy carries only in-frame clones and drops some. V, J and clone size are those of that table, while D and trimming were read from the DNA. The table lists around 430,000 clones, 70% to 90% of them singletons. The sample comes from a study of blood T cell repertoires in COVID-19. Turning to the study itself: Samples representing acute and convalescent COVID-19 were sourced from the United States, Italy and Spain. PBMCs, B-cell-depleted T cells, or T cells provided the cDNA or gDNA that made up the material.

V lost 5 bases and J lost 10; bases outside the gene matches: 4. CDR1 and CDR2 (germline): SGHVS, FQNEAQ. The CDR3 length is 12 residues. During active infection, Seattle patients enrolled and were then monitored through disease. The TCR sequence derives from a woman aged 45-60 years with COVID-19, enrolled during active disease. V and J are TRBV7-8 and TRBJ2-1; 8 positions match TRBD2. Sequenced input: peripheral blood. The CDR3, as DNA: TGTGCCAGCAGCGGAGCGGGGGCCGAGCAGTTCTTC. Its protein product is CASSGAGAEQFF.